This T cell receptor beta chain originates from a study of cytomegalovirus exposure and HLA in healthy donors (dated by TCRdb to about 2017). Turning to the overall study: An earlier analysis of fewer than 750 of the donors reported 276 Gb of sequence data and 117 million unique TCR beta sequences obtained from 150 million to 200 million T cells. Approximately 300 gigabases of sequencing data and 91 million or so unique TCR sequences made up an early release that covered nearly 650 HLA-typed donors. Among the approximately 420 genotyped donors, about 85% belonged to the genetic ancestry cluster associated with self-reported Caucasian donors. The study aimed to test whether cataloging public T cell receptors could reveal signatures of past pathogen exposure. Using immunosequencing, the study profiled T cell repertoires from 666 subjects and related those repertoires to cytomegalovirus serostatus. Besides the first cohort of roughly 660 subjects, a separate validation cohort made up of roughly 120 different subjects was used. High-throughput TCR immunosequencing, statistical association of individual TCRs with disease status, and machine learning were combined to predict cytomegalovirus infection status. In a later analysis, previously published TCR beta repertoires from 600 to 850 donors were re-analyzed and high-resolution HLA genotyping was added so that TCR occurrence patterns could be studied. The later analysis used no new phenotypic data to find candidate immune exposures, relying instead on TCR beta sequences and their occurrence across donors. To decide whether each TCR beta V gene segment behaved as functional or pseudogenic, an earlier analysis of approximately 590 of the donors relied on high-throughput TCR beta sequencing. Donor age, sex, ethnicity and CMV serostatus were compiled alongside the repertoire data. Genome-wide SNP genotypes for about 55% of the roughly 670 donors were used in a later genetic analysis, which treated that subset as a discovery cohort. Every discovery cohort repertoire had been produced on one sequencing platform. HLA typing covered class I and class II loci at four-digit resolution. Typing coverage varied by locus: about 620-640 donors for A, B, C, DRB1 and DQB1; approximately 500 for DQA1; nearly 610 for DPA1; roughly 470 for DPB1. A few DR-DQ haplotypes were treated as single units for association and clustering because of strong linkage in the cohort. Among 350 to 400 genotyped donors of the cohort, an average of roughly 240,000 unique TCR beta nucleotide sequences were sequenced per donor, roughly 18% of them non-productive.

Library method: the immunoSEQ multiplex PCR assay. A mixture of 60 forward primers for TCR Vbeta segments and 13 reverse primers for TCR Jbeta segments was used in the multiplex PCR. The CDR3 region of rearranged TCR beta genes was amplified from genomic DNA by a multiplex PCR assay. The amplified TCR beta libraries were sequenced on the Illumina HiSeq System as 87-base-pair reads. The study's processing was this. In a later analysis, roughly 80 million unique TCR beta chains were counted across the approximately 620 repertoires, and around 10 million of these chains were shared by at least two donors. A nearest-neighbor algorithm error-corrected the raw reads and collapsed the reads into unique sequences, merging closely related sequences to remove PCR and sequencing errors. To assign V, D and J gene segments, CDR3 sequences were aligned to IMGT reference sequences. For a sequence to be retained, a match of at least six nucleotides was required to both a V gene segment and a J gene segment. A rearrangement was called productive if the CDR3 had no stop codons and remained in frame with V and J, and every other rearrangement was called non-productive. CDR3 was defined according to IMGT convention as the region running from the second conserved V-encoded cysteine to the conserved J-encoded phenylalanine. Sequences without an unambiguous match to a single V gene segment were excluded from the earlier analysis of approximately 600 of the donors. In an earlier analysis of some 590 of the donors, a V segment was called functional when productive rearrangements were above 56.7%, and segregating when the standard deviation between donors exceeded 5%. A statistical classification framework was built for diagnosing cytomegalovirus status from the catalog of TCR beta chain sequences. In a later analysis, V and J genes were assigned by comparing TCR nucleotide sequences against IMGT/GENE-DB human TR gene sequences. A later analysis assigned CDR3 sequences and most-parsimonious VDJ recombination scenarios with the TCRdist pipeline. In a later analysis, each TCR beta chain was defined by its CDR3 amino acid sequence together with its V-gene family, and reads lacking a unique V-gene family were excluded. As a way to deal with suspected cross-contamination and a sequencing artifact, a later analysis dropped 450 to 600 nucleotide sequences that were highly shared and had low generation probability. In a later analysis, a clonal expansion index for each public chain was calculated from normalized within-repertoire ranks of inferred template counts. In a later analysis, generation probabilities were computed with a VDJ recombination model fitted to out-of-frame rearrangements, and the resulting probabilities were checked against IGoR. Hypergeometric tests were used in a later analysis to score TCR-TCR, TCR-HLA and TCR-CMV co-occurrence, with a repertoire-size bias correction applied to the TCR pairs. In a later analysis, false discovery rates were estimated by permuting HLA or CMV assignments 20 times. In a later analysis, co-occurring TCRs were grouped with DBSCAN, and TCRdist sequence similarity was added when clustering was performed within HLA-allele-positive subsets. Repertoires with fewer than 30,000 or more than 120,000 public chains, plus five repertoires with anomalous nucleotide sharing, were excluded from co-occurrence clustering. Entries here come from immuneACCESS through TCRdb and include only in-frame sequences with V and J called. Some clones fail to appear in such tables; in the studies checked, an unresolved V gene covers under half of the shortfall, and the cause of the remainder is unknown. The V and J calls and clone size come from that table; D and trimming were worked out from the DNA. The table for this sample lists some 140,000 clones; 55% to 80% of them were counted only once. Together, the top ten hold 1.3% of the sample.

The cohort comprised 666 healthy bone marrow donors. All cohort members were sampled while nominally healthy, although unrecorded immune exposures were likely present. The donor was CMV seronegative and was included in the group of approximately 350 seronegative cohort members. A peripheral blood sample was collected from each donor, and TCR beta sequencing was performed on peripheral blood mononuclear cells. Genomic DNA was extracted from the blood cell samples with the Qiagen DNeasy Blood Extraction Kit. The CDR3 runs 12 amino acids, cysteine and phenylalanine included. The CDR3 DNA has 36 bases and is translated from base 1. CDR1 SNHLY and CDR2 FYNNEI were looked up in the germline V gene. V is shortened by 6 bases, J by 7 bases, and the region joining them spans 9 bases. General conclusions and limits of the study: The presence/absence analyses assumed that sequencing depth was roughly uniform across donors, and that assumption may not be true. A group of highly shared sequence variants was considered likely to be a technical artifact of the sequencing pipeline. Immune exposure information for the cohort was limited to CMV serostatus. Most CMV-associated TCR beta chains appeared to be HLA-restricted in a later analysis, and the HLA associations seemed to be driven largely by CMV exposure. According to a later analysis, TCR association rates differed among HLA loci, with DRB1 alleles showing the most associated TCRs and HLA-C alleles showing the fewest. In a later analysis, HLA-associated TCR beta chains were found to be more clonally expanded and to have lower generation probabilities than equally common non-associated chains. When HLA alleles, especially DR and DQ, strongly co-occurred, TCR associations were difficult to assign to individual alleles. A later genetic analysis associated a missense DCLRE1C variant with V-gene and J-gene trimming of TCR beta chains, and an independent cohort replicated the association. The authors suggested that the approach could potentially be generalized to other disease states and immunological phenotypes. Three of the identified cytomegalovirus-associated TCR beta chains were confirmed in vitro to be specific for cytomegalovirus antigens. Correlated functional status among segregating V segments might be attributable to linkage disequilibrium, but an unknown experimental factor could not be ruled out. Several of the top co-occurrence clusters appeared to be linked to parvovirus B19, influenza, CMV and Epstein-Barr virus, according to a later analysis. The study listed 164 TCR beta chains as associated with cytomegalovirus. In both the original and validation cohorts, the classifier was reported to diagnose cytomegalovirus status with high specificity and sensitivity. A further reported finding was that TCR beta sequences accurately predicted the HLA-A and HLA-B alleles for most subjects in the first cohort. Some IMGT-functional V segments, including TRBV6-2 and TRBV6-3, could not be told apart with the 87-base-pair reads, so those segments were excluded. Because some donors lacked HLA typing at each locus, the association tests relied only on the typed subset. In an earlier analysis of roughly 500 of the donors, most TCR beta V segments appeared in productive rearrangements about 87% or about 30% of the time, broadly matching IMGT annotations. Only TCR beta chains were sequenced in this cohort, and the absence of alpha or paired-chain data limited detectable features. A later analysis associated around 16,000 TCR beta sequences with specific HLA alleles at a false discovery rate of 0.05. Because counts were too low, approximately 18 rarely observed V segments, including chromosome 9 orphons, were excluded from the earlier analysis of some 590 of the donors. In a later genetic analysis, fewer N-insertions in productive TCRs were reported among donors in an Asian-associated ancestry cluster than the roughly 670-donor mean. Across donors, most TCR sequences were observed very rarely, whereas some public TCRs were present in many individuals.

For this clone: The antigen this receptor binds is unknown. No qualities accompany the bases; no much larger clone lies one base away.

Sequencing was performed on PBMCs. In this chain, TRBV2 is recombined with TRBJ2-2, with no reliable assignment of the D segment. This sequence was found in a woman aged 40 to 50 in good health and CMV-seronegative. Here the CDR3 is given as CASSGRYGELFF. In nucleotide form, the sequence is TGTGCCAGCAGCGGTCGGTACGGGGAGCTGTTTTTT.